Here is one T cell receptor beta chain with its context. As yet, its antigen is unknown. The CDR3 is 14 residues long. CDR1 SEHNR and CDR2 FQNEAQ come from the germline V gene (reference sequence). Trimming shortened V by 8 bases and J by 0 bases, and 11 bases separated the two germline ends. From the reads, TCRdb called clonotypes with MiXCR, one entry per CDR3 protein. In the table there are about 890,000 distinct CDR3 sequences, 30% to 40% of which are singletons. This sample is part of a study of T cell repertoires in cytomegalovirus infection. Study details: Researchers turned to recently identified HLA-C-restricted CMV epitopes as well as well-studied HLA-B-restricted ones. Evidence of both CMV infection and a matching HLA type came from public TCR beta signatures. Study-level results: Dominating the ex vivo response were TCR beta clonotypes that were CMV-specific and HLA-C-restricted. Identification of carriers of CMV plus the relevant HLA was performed using cumulative public TCR beta family frequency.

The specimen comprised cultured CD8+ T cells from PBMCs, sampled from culture after CMV antigen stimulation. This chain links TRBV7-9 with TRBJ1-5; a possible D gene is TRBD1 (6 bases). The clonotype comes from a human donor in good health (CMV status not recorded). Some clones in this sample may be carry-over from other donors' samples. CDR3 in DNA: TGTGCCAGCCAAGGGGGATATAGCAATCAGCCCCAGCATTTT. It specifies CASQGGYSNQPQHF.